This TCR beta chain appears in the sequencing data of a study of cytomegalovirus exposure and HLA in healthy donors. The CDR3 loop spans 14 amino acids. The V gene lost 4 bases and the J gene lost 6 bases, with 15 bases spanning the gap. CDR1 SGHRS and CDR2 YFSETQ come from the germline V gene. With 60 Vbeta and 13 Jbeta primers, the PCR was carried out. Some clones are missing from TCRdb's copy, which holds only in-frame ones; the method was immunoSEQ multiplex PCR. The table records 75,000 to 80,000 clones, less than 85% of them present only once. Comments on this clone: What it recognizes is unknown.

Study findings and constraints: In an earlier analysis, about 87% or about 30%: the productive usage of most TCR beta V segments. The authors judged a highly shared variant cluster likely a sequencing artifact. Several top significant clusters appeared, in a later analysis, to be linked to common viral pathogens. CMV serostatus stood as the only immune exposure information on hand.

Input material: PBMCs. The sequence was obtained from a male donor in good health and CMV-seronegative. The V and J genes are TRBV5-1 and TRBJ2-3; D possibly corresponds to TRBD2 (6 bases). CDR3 in DNA: TGCGCCAGCAGCCCCGGGGGTCCAAGGGATACGCAGTATTTT. Its translation is CASSPGGPRDTQYF.